This paragraph covers one T cell receptor (beta chain) sequence. Antigen specificity is unknown. This record comes from a study of T cells in localized non-small cell lung cancer. Sequencing was performed with immunoSEQ multiplex PCR; in TCRdb, only in-frame clones are kept and a portion is missing. The sample lists 30,000 to 35,000 clones; about 92% were seen once. Study-level results: Uninvolved adjacent lung had more T cell clonality than any other tissue, topping tumor. Adjacent lung exhibited a median of approximately 59 among the 100 most abundant tumor clones. Heterogeneity cannot be ruled out, as sequencing used one tumor region only.

The sequencing here drew on peripheral blood, taken before any cancer treatment. The TCR originated in a female donor over 55 with stage I lung adenocarcinoma.

CDR3 protein: CASSPQGAVSPLHF. The CDR3 bases are TGTGCCAGCAGCCCTCAGGGGGCGGTTTCACCCCTCCACTTT. The chain couples TRBV28 to TRBJ1-6, with 8 positions matching TRBD1. CDR3 size: 14 residues. The germline gives CDR1 MDHEN, CDR2 SYDVKM. J was trimmed by 9 bases and V by 6 bases; bases with no gene match: 7.